Below are 32 T cell receptor beta chains sequenced from a single sample in a study of blood T cells in healthy people across ages. Together with a sample-barcoded 5' primer, a J-beta primer mix was included in a second PCR lasting about 7 to 12 cycles. TCRdb reprocessed the 5' RACE reads via MiXCR and lists one record per CDR3 protein. The table records about 970,000 distinct CDR3 sequences, about 51% of them present only once. Sequencing input: blood. The receptors shown here come from a woman aged 55-70 years in good health.

V usage is TRBV20-1 and J usage is TRBJ2-7; 9 bases are shared with TRBD2. Germline lookup yields CDR1 DFQATT and CDR2 SNEGSKA (reference sequence). This CDR3 contains 15 residues. Germline trimming cut 3 bases from V and 3 bases from J; bases unmatched to any gene: 9. This CDR3 reads CSARGPSGAYYEQYF. CDR3 DNA sequence: TGCAGTGCTAGGGGGCCTAGCGGGGCATACTACGAGCAGTACTTC.

The genes are TRBV12-3 or TRBV12-4 and TRBJ2-3, with 10 bases fitting TRBD2. The V segment lost 5 bases and the J segment 6 bases; nucleotides outside the gene matches: 11. There are 16 residues in the CDR3. DNA for the CDR3: TGTGCCAGCAGTACCCCCGGGACTAGCGTCACTGATACGCAGTATTTT. It codes for CASSTPGTSVTDTQYF.

The table lists this clonotype with a count of one. J is TRBJ2-1 and V is TRBV10-1, with a possible D match to TRBD2 (6 bases). The CDR3 runs to 15 residues. Germline lookup yields CDR1 WNHNN and CDR2 SYGVQD (reference sequence). Trimming left V 3 bases short and J 8 bases short, with 17 bases between. CDR3 sequence (DNA): TGCGCCAGCAGTGATACGATTTCGGGAGAGGATGAGCAGTTCTTC. As protein: CASSDTISGEDEQFF.

The rearrangement links TRBV27 to TRBJ2-7; maybe TRBD1 (7 bases). Between the trimmed V and J ends, which lost 11 bases and 3 bases, there was a span of 17 bases. Germline V gene sequence: CDR1 MNHEY, CDR2 SMNVEV (reference sequence). CDR3 size: 13 residues. The CDR3 sequence is CAGGYRGGYEQYF. The CDR3 DNA sequence: TGTGCCGGCGGATACAGGGGAGGCTACGAGCAGTACTTC.

The CDR3 loop reads CASSQATGTGFYGYTF. CDR3 nucleotides: TGTGCCAGCAGCCAAGCCACCGGGACAGGATTTTATGGCTACACCTTC. This chain connects TRBV14 to TRBJ1-2; 8 nucleotides agree with TRBD1. Germline loops: CDR1 SGHDN, CDR2 FVKESK. With 1 base clipped from V and 5 bases from J, the junction kept 9 bases outside the gene matches. This CDR3 spans 16 amino acids.

The chain joins TRBV9 to TRBJ2-5, with 13 bases lining up with TRBD2. The CDR3 is 16 residues long. V shed 4 bases, J shed 5 bases, and the junction held 8 bases outside the gene matches. Germline CDR1 SGDLS, CDR2 YYNGEE. As DNA, the CDR3 is TGTGCCAGCAGCCCTAGACTAGCGGGAGGTTGGGAGACCCAGTACTTC. It codes for CASSPRLAGGWETQYF.

This sequence joins TRBV18 and TRBJ1-4; D is unclear. The CDR3 runs to 15 residues. CDR1 and CDR2 from the germline V gene are KGHSH and LQKENI. Deletions cut 4 bases from V and 0 bases from J, with 9 bases between. The CDR3 coding sequence is TGTGCCAGCTCACGCCTTTGGGCAACTAATGAAAAACTGTTTTTT. Translated, it gives CASSRLWATNEKLFF.

The rearrangement joins TRBV30 to TRBJ1-5; 9 nucleotides agree with TRBD1. V gave up 3 bases and J gave up 7 bases; unmatched junction bases: 7. Germline V gene sequence: CDR1 GTSNPN, CDR2 SVGIG (reference sequence). The CDR3 length is 14 residues. The CDR3 DNA reads as TGTGCCTGGAGCCTGGGACAGGGAAGGCAGCCCCAGCATTTT. It specifies CAWSLGQGRQPQHF.

The chain recombines TRBV5-1 with TRBJ2-5, with D possibly called TRBD1 or TRBD2 (5 bases each). CDR3 length equals 15 residues. Germline CDR1 and CDR2: SGHRS and YFSETQ. V was trimmed by 3 bases and J by 2 bases, leaving 14 bases between them. The CDR3 DNA is TGCGCCAGCAGCTCAGCCCGGGGCAGGCAAGAGACCCAGTACTTC. Translated: CASSSARGRQETQYF.

V and J are TRBV6-2 or TRBV6-3 and TRBJ2-5; D perhaps matches TRBD2 (6 bases). CDR1 and CDR2 from the germline V gene are MNHEY and SVGEGT. Trimming stripped 5 bases from V and 2 bases from J, with 18 bases between. CDR3 length: 16 amino acids. CDR3 loop: CASSRRGSGRQETQYF. As DNA, the CDR3 is TGTGCCAGCAGTCGCCGGGGTAGCGGTAGACAAGAGACCCAGTACTTC.

The table lists this clonotype with a few counts. The rearrangement joins TRBV7-3 to TRBJ2-7, with TRBD2 matching 13 bases. Germline lookup yields CDR1 SGHTA and CDR2 FQGTGA. This CDR3 comprises 14 residues. The V and J ends lost 5 bases and 7 bases, in that order; junction bases with no gene match: 5. In nucleotides, the CDR3 is TGTGCCAGCAGCCCCGGGACTAGCGGGGAAGAGCAGTACTTC. It is translated as CASSPGTSGEEQYF.

The chain combines TRBV15 with TRBJ2-7; no definite D call. This CDR3 comprises 14 residues. Deletions cut 0 bases from V and 2 bases from J, with 8 bases between. In germline, CDR1 is LNHNV, CDR2 YYDKDF (reference sequence). CDR3 residues: CATSRDLSAYEQYF. CDR3 in DNA: TGTGCCACCAGCAGAGATTTATCCGCCTACGAGCAGTACTTC.

Turning to this clonotype: Compared with germline, one end of the junction differs, possibly owing to a read error. This rearrangement joins TRBV4-1 to TRBJ2-4, with TRBD2 matching over 7 bases. CDR1 and CDR2 from the germline V gene are MGHRA and YSYEKL. CDR3 length equals 17 residues. The CDR3 here is CANSQEAGTLAKNIQYF. CDR3 sequence (DNA): TGCGCCAACAGCCAAGAAGCGGGGACTTTAGCCAAAAACATTCAGTACTTC.

This rearrangement joins TRBV7-2 to TRBJ2-1; 8 bases map to TRBD2. Near its end, the DNA agrees better with TRBJ2-7, so the J call may be wrong. CDR3 length: 16 amino acids. From germline, CDR1 is SGHTA and CDR2 FQGNSA. The CDR3 is CASRPGPAGAYNEQYF. The CDR3 coding sequence is TGTGCCAGCAGACCAGGCCCAGCGGGAGCTTACAATGAGCAGTACTTC.

The chain is built from TRBV28 and TRBJ2-2; D call uncertain. This CDR3 has 17 amino acids. V was pared by 6 bases and J by 1 base, with 18 bases between. Germline CDR1 reads MDHEN; CDR2 reads SYDVKM. CDR3 DNA sequence: TGTGCCAGCAGCTCAGTGGGCGGCGGTAAGAACACCGGGGAGCTGTTTTTT. This encodes CASSSVGGGKNTGELFF.

The chain uses TRBV7-2 and TRBJ2-3; TRBD2 aligns across 12 bases. CDR1 is SGHTA, CDR2 FQGNSA, per germline. The CDR3 has 17 amino acids. V was pared by 2 bases and J by 6 bases, with 9 bases of the junction left unmatched. The CDR3 region is CASSLKASGRGADTQYF. The CDR3 DNA reads as TGTGCCAGCAGCTTAAAGGCTAGCGGGAGGGGGGCGGATACGCAGTATTTT. The complete variable domain, with remaining parts taken from reference TRBV7-2 and TRBJ2-3, reads GAGVSQSPSNKVTEKGKDVELRCDPISGHTALYWYRQSLGQGLEFLIYFQGNSAPDKSGLPSDRFSAERTGGSVSTLTIQRTQQEDSAVYLCASSLKASGRGADTQYFGPGTRLTVL.

V usage is TRBV20-1 and J usage is TRBJ2-2; 10 positions agree with TRBD2. V shed 5 bases and J 4 bases; nucleotides not matched to a gene: 10. This CDR3 comprises 16 residues. The V gene's germline CDR1 is DFQATT and CDR2 SNEGSKA (reference sequence). The CDR3 region is CSASVGGLAATGELFF. Here the CDR3 DNA reads TGCAGTGCTTCCGTCGGCGGACTAGCGGCCACCGGGGAGCTGTTTTTT.

This chain connects TRBV6-1 to TRBJ1-2; 10 bases are a match to TRBD1. Germline V gives CDR1 MNHNS, CDR2 SASEGT. J gave up 4 bases and V 3 bases, and 5 bases lay outside the gene matches. CDR3 length: 15 amino acids. CDR3 protein: CASSDDRGLIYGYTF. DNA for the CDR3: TGTGCCAGCAGTGACGACAGGGGGCTCATCTATGGCTACACCTTC.

This clonotype came up a few times. The V and J genes are TRBV28 and TRBJ2-1, with TRBD2 matching 9 bases. The germline CDR1 and CDR2 sequences are MDHEN and SYDVKM. The junction had 6 bases not matched to a gene; V was cut back by 8 bases and J by 4 bases. CDR3 length: 14 residues. This CDR3 reads CASGSSGMYNEQFF. DNA for the CDR3: TGTGCCAGCGGGTCTAGCGGGATGTACAATGAGCAGTTCTTC. Supplemented by reference TRBV28 and TRBJ2-1, the full variable domain reads DVKVTQSSRYLVKRTGEKVFLECVQDMDHENMFWYRQDPGLGLRLIYFSYDVKMKEKGDIPEGYSVSREKKERFSLILESASTNQTSMYLCASGSSGMYNEQFFGPGTRLTVL.

This clonotype was observed a few times. The rearrangement uses TRBV3-1 and TRBJ2-5; D perhaps matches TRBD1 (6 bases). With the DNA end fitting TRBJ2-4 better, the J assignment may be wrong. The CDR3 spans 13 residues. Germline CDR1 LGHDT, CDR2 YNNKEL (reference sequence). The CDR3 DNA reads as TGTGCCAGCAGCCAAGGCCGGGACACCATTCAGTACTTC. It specifies CASSQGRDTIQYF.

The chain employs TRBV12-3 or TRBV12-4 and TRBJ2-5; perhaps TRBD2 as D (6 bases). V lost 6 bases to trimming and J lost 0 bases, with 14 bases between them. CDR3 length: 15 amino acids. CDR3: CASSFRLGDQETQYF. Here the CDR3 DNA reads TGTGCCAGCAGCTTCCGACTAGGGGACCAAGAGACCCAGTACTTC.

In its sample, this clonotype was seen a few times. In nucleotides, the CDR3 is TGTGCCAGCAGCTTAGCGTTCAGGGGCACTGAAGCTTTCTTT. As protein: CASSLAFRGTEAFF. The V gene is TRBV11-1, the J gene TRBJ1-1, with a possible D match to TRBD1 (6 bases). V gave up 0 bases and J gave up 4 bases, with 9 bases separating them. The CDR3 has 14 residues. Germline CDR1 and CDR2: SGHAT and FQDESV (reference sequence).

Comment on this clonotype: Germline is not matched at one junction end, which may reflect a read error. The chain combines TRBV4-1 with TRBJ2-4; tentative D call: TRBD2 (5 bases). Germline CDR1 and CDR2: MGHRA and YSYEKL. The CDR3 has 17 amino acids. This CDR3 reads CASSQGATDLAKSIQYF. CDR3 nucleotides: TGCGCCAGCAGCCAAGGGGCTACGGATCTAGCCAAAAGCATTCAGTACTTC.

This clonotype appeared a few times. The chain recombines TRBV27 with TRBJ2-3; 11 bases align to TRBD2. The CDR3 spans 15 residues. CDR1 and CDR2 from the germline V gene are MNHEY and SMNVEV (reference sequence). J gave up 2 bases and V 7 bases, and 5 bases lay outside the gene matches. The CDR3 loop reads CASKLLAGVTDTQYF. For the CDR3, the DNA is TGTGCCAGCAAACTACTAGCGGGAGTCACAGATACGCAGTATTTT.

There are a few counts of this clonotype. Mismatch with germline at one junction end may stem from a read error. This chain joins TRBV6-5 and TRBJ2-7; D might be TRBD2 (6 bases). The CDR3 is 14 amino acids. Germline V gene data show CDR1 as MNHEY and CDR2 as SVGAGI. CDR3 sequence (DNA): TGTGCCGGCAGTTACGCGGGGAGCTCCTACGAGCAGTACTTC. Protein: CAGSYAGSSYEQYF.

The chain employs TRBV29-1 and TRBJ1-1; D ambiguous. The CDR3 runs 13 residues. Germline CDR1 and CDR2: SQVTM and ANQGSEA. Trimming stripped 0 bases from V and 11 bases from J, with 16 bases between. The CDR3 here is CSVEELGSGVAFF. DNA for the CDR3: TGCAGCGTTGAAGAGCTCGGGTCGGGAGTCGCTTTCTTT. The full variable domain, its missing parts supplied by reference TRBV29-1 and TRBJ1-1, is SAVISQKPSRDICQRGTSLTIQCQVDSQVTMMFWYRQQPGQSLTLIATANQGSEATYESGFVIDKFPISRPNLTFSTLTVSNMSPEDSSIYLCSVEELGSGVAFFGQGTRLTVV.

V usage is TRBV10-2 and J usage is TRBJ2-7, with D tentatively TRBD2 (6 bases). Per germline, CDR1 WSHSY and CDR2 SAAADI. Trimming cost V 10 bases and J 3 bases, with 13 bases left between them. The CDR3 has 12 residues. CDR3 region: CATRGDFYEQYF. For the CDR3, the DNA is TGCGCCACCCGAGGGGACTTCTACGAGCAGTACTTC.

The chain links TRBV20-1 to TRBJ2-7, with 7 positions matching TRBD1. Germline CDR1 and CDR2: DFQATT and SNEGSKA (reference sequence). The CDR3 is 16 residues long. V was clipped by 1 base and J by 2 bases; unmatched bases: 11. The CDR3 sequence is CSARGTGATITYEQYF. The CDR3 DNA is TGCAGTGCTAGAGGCACAGGGGCGACGATTACCTACGAGCAGTACTTC.

The chain is built from TRBV15 and TRBJ1-6, with D possibly matching TRBD1 (5 bases). The length of the CDR3 is 16 residues. In germline, CDR1 is LNHNV, CDR2 YYDKDF (reference sequence). Trimming cost V 5 bases and J 10 bases, with 21 bases left between them. The CDR3 protein is CATSPIGRGSGSPLHF. The CDR3 DNA reads as TGTGCCACCAGCCCCATAGGACGGGGGTCCGGCTCACCCCTCCACTTT.

The chain uses TRBV4-1 and TRBJ2-4; 14 bases map to TRBD2. The CDR3 runs 18 residues. The germline V gene has CDR1 MGHRA and CDR2 YSYEKL. The junction had 6 bases not matched to a gene; V was cut back by 4 bases and J by 1 base. CDR3 DNA: TGCGCCAGCAGCCTAGGACTAGCGGGAGGTTTGGCCAAAAACATTCAGTACTTC. The encoded protein is CASSLGLAGGLAKNIQYF.

The J gene is TRBJ2-7, the V gene TRBV28; TRBD1 matches at 10 bases. Per the germline V gene, CDR1 is MDHEN and CDR2 is SYDVKM. V shed 3 bases, J shed 6 bases, and the junction held 2 bases outside the gene matches. The length of the CDR3 is 13 residues. This chain's CDR3 is CASSFRDRGEQYF. As DNA, the CDR3 is TGTGCCAGCAGTTTCCGGGACAGGGGCGAGCAGTACTTC.

The rearrangement uses TRBV3-1 and TRBJ2-7; the match to TRBD2 covers 12 bases. Unmatched junction bases numbered 9, after V lost 1 base and J lost 5 bases. Germline V gene lookup returns CDR1 LGHDT and CDR2 YNNKEL (reference sequence). The CDR3 has 17 amino acids. The chain's CDR3 is CASSQAGSSGRADEQYF. CDR3 nucleotide sequence: TGTGCCAGCAGCCAAGCAGGGTCTAGCGGGAGGGCGGACGAGCAGTACTTC.